This T cell receptor beta chain was documented in a study of regulatory T cells in long-lasting Graves disease. As for the study in general: Recently diagnosed Graves' patients had received antithyroid drugs for under 3 months.

This clonotype was observed at least ten times. Its antigen remains unknown. Study-wide results and caveats: Graves' patients with persistent disease showed TCR diversity lower than patients newly diagnosed.

The trim removed 0 bases at V and 6 bases at J, leaving 3 bases unmatched. The CDR3 is 14 residues long. Germline CDR1 is DFQATT and CDR2 is SNEGSKA (reference sequence). Specified time point: newly diagnosed GD, antithyroid drugs for less than 3 months. PBMC RNA was the source of the TCR library. Building of the TCR beta libraries involved iRepertoire HTBI primers and Arm-PCR of CDR3 regions. MiXCR was run by TCRdb on the multiplex PCR reads, yielding one entry per CDR3 protein. Here the sample spans about 360,000 distinct CDR3 sequences, around 15% being singletons. These data are also associated with another study on T cells in Graves' hyperthyroidism and ophthalmopathy. That source reports: TCR CDR3 regions were first amplified by RT-PCR with HTBI primers. Also found in blood were most expanded thyroid clonotypes above 0.001.

Sequencing was performed on peripheral blood mononuclear cells (PBMCs), taken at new diagnosis, from a patient treated with antithyroid drugs. This clonotype originated in a woman between 18 and 29 years old with Graves disease. The gene calls are TRBV20-1 and TRBJ2-5, with TRBD2 identical over 11 bases. The CDR3 region has the DNA TGCAGTGCTAGAGATCCGACTAGCGGGAAGACCCAGTACTTC. Translation gives CSARDPTSGKTQYF.